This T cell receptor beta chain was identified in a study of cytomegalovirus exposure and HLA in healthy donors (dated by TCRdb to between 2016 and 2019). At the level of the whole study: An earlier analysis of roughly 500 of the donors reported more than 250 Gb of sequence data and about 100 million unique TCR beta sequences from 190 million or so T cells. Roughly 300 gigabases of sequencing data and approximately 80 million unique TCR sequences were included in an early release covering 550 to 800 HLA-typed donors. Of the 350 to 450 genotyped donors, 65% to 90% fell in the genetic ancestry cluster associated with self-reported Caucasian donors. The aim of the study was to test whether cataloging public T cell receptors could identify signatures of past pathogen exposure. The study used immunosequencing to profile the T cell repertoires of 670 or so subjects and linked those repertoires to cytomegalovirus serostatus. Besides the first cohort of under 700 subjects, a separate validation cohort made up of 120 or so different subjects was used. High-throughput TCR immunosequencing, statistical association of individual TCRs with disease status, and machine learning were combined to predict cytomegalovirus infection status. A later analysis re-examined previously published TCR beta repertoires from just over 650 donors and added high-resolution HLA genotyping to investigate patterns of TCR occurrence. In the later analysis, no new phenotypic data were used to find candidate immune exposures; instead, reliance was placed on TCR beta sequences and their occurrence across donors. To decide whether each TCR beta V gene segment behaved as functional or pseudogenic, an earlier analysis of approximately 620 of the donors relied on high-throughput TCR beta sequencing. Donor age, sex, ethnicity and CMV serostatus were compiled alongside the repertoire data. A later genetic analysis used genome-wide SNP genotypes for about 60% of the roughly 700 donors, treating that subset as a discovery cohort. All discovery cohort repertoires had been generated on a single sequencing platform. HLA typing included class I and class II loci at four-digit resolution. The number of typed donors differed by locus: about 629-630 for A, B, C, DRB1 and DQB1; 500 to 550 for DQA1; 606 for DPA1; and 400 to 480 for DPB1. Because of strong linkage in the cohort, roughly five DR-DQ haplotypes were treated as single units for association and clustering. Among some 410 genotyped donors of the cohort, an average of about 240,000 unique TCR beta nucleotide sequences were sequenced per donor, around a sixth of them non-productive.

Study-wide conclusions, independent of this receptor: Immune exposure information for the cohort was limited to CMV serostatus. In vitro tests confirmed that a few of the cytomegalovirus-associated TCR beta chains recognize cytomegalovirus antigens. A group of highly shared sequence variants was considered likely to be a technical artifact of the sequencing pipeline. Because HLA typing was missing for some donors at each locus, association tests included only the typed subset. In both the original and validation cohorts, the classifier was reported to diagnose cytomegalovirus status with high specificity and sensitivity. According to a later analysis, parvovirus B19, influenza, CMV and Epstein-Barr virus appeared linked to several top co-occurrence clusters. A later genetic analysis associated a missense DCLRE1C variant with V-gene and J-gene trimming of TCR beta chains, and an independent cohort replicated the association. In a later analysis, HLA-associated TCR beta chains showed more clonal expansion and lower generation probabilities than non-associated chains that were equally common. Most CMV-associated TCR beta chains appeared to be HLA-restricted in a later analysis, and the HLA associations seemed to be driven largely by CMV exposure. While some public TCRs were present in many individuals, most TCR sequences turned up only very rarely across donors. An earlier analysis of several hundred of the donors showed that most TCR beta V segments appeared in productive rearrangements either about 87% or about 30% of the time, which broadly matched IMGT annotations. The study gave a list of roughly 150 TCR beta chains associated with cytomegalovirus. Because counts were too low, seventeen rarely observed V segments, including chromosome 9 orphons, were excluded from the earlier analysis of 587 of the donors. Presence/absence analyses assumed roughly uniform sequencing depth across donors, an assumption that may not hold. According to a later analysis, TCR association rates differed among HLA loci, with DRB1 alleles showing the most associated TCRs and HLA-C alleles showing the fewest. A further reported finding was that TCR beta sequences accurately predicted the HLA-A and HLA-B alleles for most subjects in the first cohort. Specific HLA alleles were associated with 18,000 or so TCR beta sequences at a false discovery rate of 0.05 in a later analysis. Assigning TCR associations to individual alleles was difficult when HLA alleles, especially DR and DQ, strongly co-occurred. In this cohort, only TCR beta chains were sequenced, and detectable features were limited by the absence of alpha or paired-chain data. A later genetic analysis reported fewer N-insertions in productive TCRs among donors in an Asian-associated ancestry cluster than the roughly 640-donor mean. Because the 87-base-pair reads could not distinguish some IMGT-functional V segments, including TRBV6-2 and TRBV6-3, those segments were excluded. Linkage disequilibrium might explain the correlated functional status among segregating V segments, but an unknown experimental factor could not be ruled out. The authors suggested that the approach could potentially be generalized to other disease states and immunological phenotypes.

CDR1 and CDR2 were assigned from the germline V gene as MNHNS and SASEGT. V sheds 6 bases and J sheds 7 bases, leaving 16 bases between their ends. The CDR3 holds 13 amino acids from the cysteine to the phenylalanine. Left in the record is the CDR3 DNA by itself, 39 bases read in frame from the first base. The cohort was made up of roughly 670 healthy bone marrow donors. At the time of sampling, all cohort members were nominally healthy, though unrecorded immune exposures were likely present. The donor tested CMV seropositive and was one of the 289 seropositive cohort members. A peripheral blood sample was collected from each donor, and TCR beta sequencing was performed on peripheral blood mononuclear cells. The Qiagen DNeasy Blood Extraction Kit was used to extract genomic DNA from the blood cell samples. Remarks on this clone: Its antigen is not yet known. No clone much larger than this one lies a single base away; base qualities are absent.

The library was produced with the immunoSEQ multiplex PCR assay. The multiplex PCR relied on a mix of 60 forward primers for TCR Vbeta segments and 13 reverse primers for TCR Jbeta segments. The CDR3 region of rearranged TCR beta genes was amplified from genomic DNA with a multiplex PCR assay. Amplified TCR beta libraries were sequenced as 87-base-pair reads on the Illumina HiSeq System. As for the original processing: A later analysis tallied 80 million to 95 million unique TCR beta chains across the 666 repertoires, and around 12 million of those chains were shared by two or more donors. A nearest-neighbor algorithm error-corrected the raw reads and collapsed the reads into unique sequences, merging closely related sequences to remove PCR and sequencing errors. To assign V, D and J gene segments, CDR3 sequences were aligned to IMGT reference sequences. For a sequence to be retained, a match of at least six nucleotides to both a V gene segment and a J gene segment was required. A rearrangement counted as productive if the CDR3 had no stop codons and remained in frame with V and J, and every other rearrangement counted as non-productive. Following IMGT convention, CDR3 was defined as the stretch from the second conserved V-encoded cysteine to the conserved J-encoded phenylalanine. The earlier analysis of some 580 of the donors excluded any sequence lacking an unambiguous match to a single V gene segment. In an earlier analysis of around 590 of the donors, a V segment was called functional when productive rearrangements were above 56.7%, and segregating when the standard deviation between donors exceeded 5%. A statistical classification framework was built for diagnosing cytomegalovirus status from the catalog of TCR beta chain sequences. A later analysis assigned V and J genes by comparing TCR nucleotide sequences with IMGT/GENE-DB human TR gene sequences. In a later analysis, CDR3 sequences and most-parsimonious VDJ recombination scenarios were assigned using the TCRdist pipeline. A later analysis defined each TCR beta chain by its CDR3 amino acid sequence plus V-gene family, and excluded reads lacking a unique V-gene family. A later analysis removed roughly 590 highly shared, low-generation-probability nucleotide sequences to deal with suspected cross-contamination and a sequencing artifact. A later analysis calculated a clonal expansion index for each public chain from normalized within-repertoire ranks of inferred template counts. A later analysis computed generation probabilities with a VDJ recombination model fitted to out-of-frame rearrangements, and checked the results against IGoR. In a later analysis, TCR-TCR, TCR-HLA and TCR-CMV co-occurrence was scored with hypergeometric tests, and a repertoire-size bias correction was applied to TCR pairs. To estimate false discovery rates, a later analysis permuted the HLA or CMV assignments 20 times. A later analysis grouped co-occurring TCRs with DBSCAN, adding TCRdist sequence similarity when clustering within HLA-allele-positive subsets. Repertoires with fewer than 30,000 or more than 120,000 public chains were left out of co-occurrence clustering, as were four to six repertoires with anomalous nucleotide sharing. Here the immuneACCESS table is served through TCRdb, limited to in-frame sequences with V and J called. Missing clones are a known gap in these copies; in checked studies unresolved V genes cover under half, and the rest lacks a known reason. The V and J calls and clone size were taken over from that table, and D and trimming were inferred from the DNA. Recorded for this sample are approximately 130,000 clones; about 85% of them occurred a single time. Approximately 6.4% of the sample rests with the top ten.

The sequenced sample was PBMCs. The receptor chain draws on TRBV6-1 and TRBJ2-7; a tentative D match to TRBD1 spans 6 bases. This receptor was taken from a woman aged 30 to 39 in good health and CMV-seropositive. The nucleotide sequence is TGTGCCAGCAGACCCGGACAGCCTAGGGAGCAGTACTTC. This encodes CASRPGQPREQYF.